The 22 T cell receptor beta chains below all came from one sample that was sequenced in a study of T cells in localized non-small cell lung cancer. Clones were read by immunoSEQ multiplex PCR, and TCRdb kept only the in-frame ones, dropping some. The sample records approximately 3,800 clones, approximately 40% being singletons. This specimen consisted of lung tumor tissue, obtained before any cancer treatment. All receptors come from a woman aged 35 to 70 with stage I lung adenocarcinoma.

V and J are TRBV29-1 and TRBJ1-2, with 7 bases aligning to TRBD1. Per germline, CDR1 SQVTM and CDR2 ANQGSEA. Trimming removed 4 bases from V and 2 bases from J; junction bases left unmatched: 4. The CDR3 loop spans 13 amino acids. The CDR3 nucleotides read TGCAGCGTTGGAGGCAGGGGGAACTATGGCTACACCTTC. Encoded protein: CSVGGRGNYGYTF.

This clone has just a few counts. This chain uses TRBV11-3 with TRBJ2-7, with D perhaps assigned TRBD1 or TRBD2 (6 bases each). V was cut by 7 bases and J by 2 bases, with 18 bases left in between. There are 15 residues in the CDR3. CDR1 is SGHNT and CDR2 is YENEEA in the germline V gene. The CDR3: CASTPGGGRTYEQYF. CDR3 DNA: TGTGCCAGCACCCCCGGAGGGGGGAGGACCTACGAGCAGTACTTC. Drawing the rest from reference TRBV11-3 and TRBJ2-7, the complete variable domain is EAGVVQSPRYKIIEKKQPVAFWCNPISGHNTLYWYLQNLGQGPELLIRYENEEAVDDSQLPKDRFSAERLKGVDSTLKIQPAELGDSAVYLCASTPGGGRTYEQYFGPGTRLTVT.

The gene calls are TRBV9 and TRBJ1-1; D is perhaps TRBD1 (5 bases). Trimming removed 4 bases at V and 5 bases at J, with 9 bases between. CDR1 and CDR2 (germline): SGDLS, YYNGEE. The CDR3 extends over 12 amino acids. CDR3 DNA: TGTGCCAGCAGCCTGGGACCAACTGAAGCTTTCTTT. Its translation is CASSLGPTEAFF.

This clone has only a few counts. This chain joins TRBV6-1 and TRBJ1-2; tentatively, D is TRBD1 (5 bases). V was pared by 0 bases and J by 5 bases, with 13 bases between. This CDR3 has 15 amino acids. The germline gives CDR1 MNHNS, CDR2 SASEGT. CDR3 sequence (DNA): TGTGCCAGCAGTGAAGCCCAGGGCCCGAGATATGGCTACACCTTC. This gives the protein CASSEAQGPRYGYTF.

Only a few counts were recorded for this clone. Here the CDR3 DNA reads TGTGCCAGCAGTTCCTCCGGGGCAGGGGAGAGTTACGAGCAGTACTTC. Translating gives CASSSSGAGESYEQYF. V gene TRBV28 combines with J gene TRBJ2-7; a possible D gene is TRBD1 (6 bases). CDR3 length: 16 residues. Looked up from germline, CDR1 is MDHEN and CDR2 is SYDVKM. Trimming pared 4 bases from V and 4 bases from J, leaving 20 bases between.

The rearrangement uses TRBV14 and TRBJ2-7; tentatively, D is TRBD2 (7 bases). V dropped 4 bases and J dropped 2 bases, with 18 bases sitting between them. The length of the CDR3 is 16 residues. CDR1 and CDR2 (germline): SGHDN, FVKESK. This chain's CDR3 is CASSPRSGAGAYEQYF. The CDR3 region has the DNA TGTGCCAGCAGCCCCCGGTCGGGGGCGGGAGCCTACGAGCAGTACTTC.

The chain recombines TRBV28 with TRBJ2-7, with a tentative D call TRBD1 (6 bases). Between the trimmed V and J ends, which lost 6 bases and 3 bases, there was a span of 15 bases. This CDR3 contains 14 residues. The germline V gene encodes CDR1 MDHEN and CDR2 SYDVKM. DNA of the CDR3: TGTGCCAGCAGCACTACCCTACAGGGCTACGAGCAGTACTTC. It specifies CASSTTLQGYEQYF.

The V and J genes are TRBV18 and TRBJ1-1; D remains unclear. This CDR3 has 14 amino acids. Trimming shortened V by 0 bases and J by 4 bases, and 9 bases separated the two germline ends. From germline, CDR1 is KGHSH and CDR2 LQKENI. The CDR3 here is CASSPPAGGTEAFF. DNA of the CDR3: TGTGCCAGCTCACCACCGGCCGGTGGCACTGAAGCTTTCTTT. Using reference TRBV18 and TRBJ1-1 for the parts outside the CDR3, the full variable domain is NAGVMQNPRHLVRRRGQEARLRCSPMKGHSHVYWYRQLPEEGLKFMVYLQKENIIDESGMPKERFSAEFPKEGPSILRIQQVVRGDSAAYFCASSPPAGGTEAFFGQGTRLTVV.

V gene TRBV27 combines with J gene TRBJ2-5; TRBD1 agrees at 8 bases. Germline V gene data show CDR1 as MNHEY and CDR2 as SMNVEV (reference sequence). CDR3 length equals 15 residues. Trimming cost V 4 bases and J 0 bases; bases outside gene matches: 4. The CDR3 sequence: CASSYGQGNQETQYF. DNA for the CDR3: TGTGCCAGCAGTTACGGACAGGGTAACCAAGAGACCCAGTACTTC.

The genes are TRBV5-1 and TRBJ2-5; 7 nucleotides line up with TRBD1. With V trimmed by 5 bases and J by 5 bases, 9 bases remained unmatched. The CDR3 extends over 14 amino acids. CDR1 and CDR2 (germline): SGHRS, YFSETQ. CDR3 in DNA: TGCGCCAGCAGTCCTAAGGGGGCCAGGGAGACCCAGTACTTC. Protein sequence: CASSPKGARETQYF.

This clone showed up just a few times. The chain combines TRBV27 with TRBJ2-2, with D possibly TRBD2 on 5 matching bases. CDR3 length equals 14 residues. V was clipped by 7 bases and J by 0 bases, with 9 bases between them. The V gene's germline CDR1 is MNHEY and CDR2 SMNVEV (reference sequence). CDR3 in DNA: TGTGCCAGCAAGGACTGGGCGAACACCGGGGAGCTGTTTTTT. It codes for CASKDWANTGELFF.

The chain carries TRBV9 and TRBJ1-1, with TRBD1 matching over 7 bases. CDR1 is SGDLS and CDR2 is YYNGEE in the germline V gene. V shed 4 bases, J shed 4 bases, and the junction held 10 bases outside the gene matches. The CDR3 runs 15 residues. The CDR3 DNA follows: TGTGCCAGCAGCCCCCCGGGTGCAGGGGGCACTGAAGCTTTCTTT. This encodes CASSPPGAGGTEAFF. Looking up the rest from reference TRBV9 and TRBJ1-1 gives the full variable domain: DSGVTQTPKHLITATGQRVTLRCSPRSGDLSVYWYQQSLDQGLQFLIQYYNGEERAKGNILERFSAQQFPDLHSELNLSSLELGDSALYFCASSPPGAGGTEAFFGQGTRLTVV.

In this sample, this clone is large. The V call is TRBV6-8, the J call TRBJ2-1; a weak D match, TRBD2 (6 bases). V gave up 8 bases and J gave up 8 bases, with 25 bases separating them. Germline CDR1 reads MNHGY; CDR2 reads SAAAGT. This CDR3 contains 16 residues. The CDR3 coding sequence is TGTGCCAGCGGAAGACTCGGGACTGAGGGTAGCTATGAGCAGTTCTTC. Protein sequence: CASGRLGTEGSYEQFF.

This clone was detected only a few times. The V and J genes are TRBV11-3 and TRBJ2-1, with 7 bases aligning to TRBD1. This CDR3 is built from 15 residues. In germline, CDR1 is SGHNT, CDR2 YENEEA. Trimming cost V 1 base and J 4 bases; bases outside gene matches: 4. CDR3 sequence: CASSLGQGAYNEQFF. CDR3 in DNA: TGTGCCAGCAGCTTAGGACAGGGAGCTTACAATGAGCAGTTCTTC.

This clone was recorded a few times. V and J are TRBV28 and TRBJ1-5; D might be TRBD1 (6 bases). Germline V CDR1 and CDR2: MDHEN, SYDVKM. With 7 bases removed from V and 8 bases from J, the gap between germline ends came to 12 bases. The CDR3 is made up of 12 amino acids. The CDR3 reads CASTQGGEPQHF. In DNA, the CDR3 is TGTGCCAGCACCCAAGGGGGGGAGCCCCAGCATTTT. Looking up the rest from reference TRBV28 and TRBJ1-5 gives the full variable domain: DVKVTQSSRYLVKRTGEKVFLECVQDMDHENMFWYRQDPGLGLRLIYFSYDVKMKEKGDIPEGYSVSREKKERFSLILESASTNQTSMYLCASTQGGEPQHFGDGTRLSIL.

This clone occurred a few times. The rearrangement joins TRBV19 to TRBJ1-5; TRBD1 aligns across 9 bases. Germline assignment: CDR1 LNHDA and CDR2 SQIVND (reference sequence). The CDR3 length is 15 residues. V trimming: 3 bases; J trimming: 4 bases; junction bases outside the gene matches: 4. This chain's CDR3 is CASSMTGTGNQPQHF. The CDR3 nucleotides read TGTGCCAGTAGTATGACGGGGACAGGGAATCAGCCCCAGCATTTT.

The chain has TRBV19 and TRBJ1-5; D is unresolved. With 6 bases removed from V and 0 bases from J, the gap between germline ends came to 3 bases. The germline CDR1 and CDR2 sequences are LNHDA and SQIVND (reference sequence). The CDR3 is 12 residues long. CDR3 region: CASRGSNQPQHF. For the CDR3, the DNA is TGTGCCAGTAGGGGTAGCAATCAGCCCCAGCATTTT.

The rearrangement joins TRBV18 to TRBJ1-4; possibly TRBD1 for D (5 bases). Germline CDR1 is KGHSH and CDR2 is LQKENI. This CDR3 contains 13 residues. Trimming removed 2 bases at V and 9 bases at J, with 10 bases between. The CDR3 sequence: CASSPSKGQKLFF. In nucleotides, the CDR3 is TGTGCCAGCTCACCATCCAAGGGGCAAAAACTGTTTTTT.

Concerning this clone itself: In this CDR3 the conserved last residue, phenylalanine or tryptophan, is missing, so a read error is likely. The DNA is omitted, as the CDR3 cannot be located on it reliably, and the CDR3 follows TCRdb's listing. The V call is TRBV6-8, the J call TRBJ1-1. The CDR3 length equals 12 residues, ends included. Germline V CDR1 and CDR2: MNHGY, SAAAGT. CDR3 residues: CASSFDANRLTL.

This clone was seen just once. The genes are TRBV15 and TRBJ1-5, with D possibly TRBD1 on 6 matching bases. With 3 bases removed from V and 0 bases from J, the gap between germline ends came to 15 bases. Germline CDR1 is LNHNV and CDR2 is YYDKDF (reference sequence). The CDR3 totals 17 residues. CDR3 region: CATSRGEDRFSNQPQHF. In DNA form, the CDR3 reads TGTGCCACCAGCAGGGGGGAAGACAGGTTTAGCAATCAGCCCCAGCATTTT.

This clone was recorded a few times. J is TRBJ1-4 and V is TRBV6-8; D unresolved. The length of the CDR3 is 15 residues. The ends were cut back, 6 bases at V and 0 bases at J, with 11 bases in the middle. Germline V CDR1 and CDR2: MNHGY, SAAAGT. CDR3 bases: TGTGCCAGCAGGGCTAAACTTTCAACTAATGAAAAACTGTTTTTT. Encoded protein: CASRAKLSTNEKLFF.

This chain joins TRBV6-8 and TRBJ2-7; the match to TRBD1 covers 8 bases. This CDR3 is built from 14 residues. The V segment lost 4 bases and the J segment 5 bases; nucleotides outside the gene matches: 7. CDR1 is MNHGY and CDR2 is SAAAGT in the germline V gene. The CDR3 nucleotides read TGTGCCAGCAGTTCGGGACAGGTTAAGGACGAGCAGTACTTC. Residues: CASSSGQVKDEQYF.